The 20 T cell receptor beta chains below all came from one sample that was sequenced in a study of patients and donors after allogeneic stem cell transplantation. TCRdb reanalysed the RT-PCR reads using MiXCR and keeps one entry per CDR3 protein. The sample lists approximately 90,000 distinct CDR3 sequences, around 5% occurring once. The sequenced material came from blood, either unsorted or a sorted T cell fraction (not recorded which). The receptors shown here come from a human donor who was either an allogeneic HSCT recipient or a stem cell or donor lymphocyte infusion donor (not recorded which). It is not recorded whose cells these are; they may come from a transplant donor.

The table lists this clonotype with many counts. This chain joins TRBV7-8 and TRBJ2-5, with unresolved D. In germline, CDR1 is SGHVS, CDR2 FQNEAQ. The CDR3 runs 15 residues. Trimming took off 4 bases at V and 5 bases at J, with 17 bases between the two ends. CDR3 sequence reads: CASSSWVGFGETQYF. The CDR3 DNA follows: TGTGCCAGCAGCTCCTGGGTGGGGTTCGGGGAGACCCAGTACTTC.

This clonotype was observed a few times. V is TRBV11-2 and J is TRBJ2-7; D remains ambiguous. Germline V CDR1 and CDR2: SGHAT, FQNNGV. The CDR3 spans 15 residues. The germline V and J ends were trimmed by 4 bases and 0 bases, with 13 bases remaining between them. CDR3 sequence reads: CASSSLKRASYEQYF. The CDR3 nucleotides are TGTGCCAGCAGCTCCCTCAAAAGAGCCTCCTACGAGCAGTACTTC.

This clonotype has at least ten counts. The chain is built from TRBV7-9 and TRBJ2-5; the D is unclear. V was clipped by 5 bases and J by 1 base, with 8 bases between them. There are 13 residues in the CDR3. CDR1 and CDR2 (germline): SEHNR, FQNEAQ (reference sequence). CDR3 sequence: CASSPRTQETQYF. DNA of the CDR3: TGTGCCAGCAGCCCTAGGACCCAAGAGACCCAGTACTTC.

This sequence joins TRBV3-1 and TRBJ1-5; 8 bases match TRBD1. V was clipped by 1 base and J by 11 bases; unmatched bases: 7. Germline loops: CDR1 LGHDT, CDR2 YNNKEL (reference sequence). The CDR3 covers 14 residues. The CDR3 sequence is CASSQADRAQAQHF. CDR3 nucleotides: TGTGCCAGCAGCCAAGCGGACAGGGCCCAGGCCCAGCATTTT.

This clonotype occurred a few times. The genes are TRBV28 and TRBJ2-7; perhaps TRBD2 as D (6 bases). The germline gives CDR1 MDHEN, CDR2 SYDVKM. This CDR3 has 14 residues. The germline V and J ends were trimmed by 10 bases and 3 bases, with 19 bases remaining between them. CDR3 protein: CATYMGGPDYEQYF. The CDR3 DNA sequence: TGTGCCACTTATATGGGGGGACCTGACTACGAGCAGTACTTC.

This sequence joins TRBV7-3 and TRBJ2-1, with 15 bases aligning to TRBD2. Germline V gene sequence: CDR1 SGHTA, CDR2 FQGTGA. Trimming at V came to 5 bases and at J to 10 bases, leaving 9 bases not matched to a gene. The CDR3 has 16 amino acids. CDR3 bases: TGTGCCAGCAGCACCGATCCCGGGACTAGCGGGGGGGAGCAGTTCTTC. Protein sequence: CASSTDPGTSGGEQFF. The full variable domain, completed using reference TRBV7-3 and TRBJ2-1, is GAGVSQTPSNKVTEKGKYVELRCDPISGHTALYWYRQSLGQGPEFLIYFQGTGAADDSGLPNDRFFAVRPEGSVSTLKIQRTERGDSAVYLCASSTDPGTSGGEQFFGPGTRLTVL.

At least ten counts were recorded for this clonotype. The genes are TRBV4-1 and TRBJ1-6, with 9 positions matching TRBD1. This CDR3 comprises 16 residues. Germline assignment: CDR1 MGHRA and CDR2 YSYEKL. V trimming: 4 bases; J trimming: 6 bases; junction bases outside the gene matches: 7. Written as DNA, the CDR3 is TGCGCCAGCAGCCTCGGGACAGGGAGGTCTAATTCACCCCTCCACTTT. This translates into CASSLGTGRSNSPLHF.

This clonotype has ten or more counts. The V call is TRBV5-1, the J call TRBJ2-2; maybe TRBD2 (6 bases). Germline V gene sequence: CDR1 SGHRS, CDR2 YFSETQ. Trimming removed 1 base from V and 3 bases from J, with 10 bases in between. CDR3 length equals 15 residues. CDR3 in amino acids: CASSLTSPDTGELFF. CDR3 coding DNA: TGCGCCAGCAGCTTGACTAGCCCGGACACCGGGGAGCTGTTTTTT.

Ten or more counts support this clonotype. This chain uses TRBV5-1 with TRBJ2-1; D is unclear. This CDR3 has 14 amino acids. V dropped 1 base and J dropped 0 bases, with 5 bases sitting between them. Per germline, CDR1 SGHRS and CDR2 YFSETQ. The CDR3 DNA follows: TGCGCCAGCAGCTTGCTGGGCTCCTACAATGAGCAGTTCTTC. It encodes CASSLLGSYNEQFF.

At least ten counts were recorded for this clonotype. The V call is TRBV28, the J call TRBJ2-5, with D perhaps TRBD1 (6 bases). This CDR3 spans 17 amino acids. V lost 4 bases and J lost 5, with 23 bases in between. From germline, CDR1 is MDHEN and CDR2 SYDVKM. The CDR3 DNA is TGTGCCAGCAGTTCCGGGAAACTGGACAGATCGGGCGAGACCCAGTACTTC. Translated, it gives CASSSGKLDRSGETQYF.

This clonotype was counted ten times or more. The V and J genes are TRBV30 and TRBJ2-7, with D maybe TRBD2 (6 bases). This CDR3 comprises 13 residues. CDR1 GTSNPN and CDR2 SVGIG come from the germline V gene (reference sequence). The CDR3 is CGAGWYSSYEQYF. CDR3 sequence (DNA): TGTGGTGCGGGATGGTATTCCTCCTACGAGCAGTACTTC. Filled out from reference TRBV30 and TRBJ2-7, the complete variable domain reads SQTIHQWPATLVQPVGSPLSLECTVEGTSNPNLYWYRQAAGRGLQLLFYSVGIGQISSEVPQNLSASRPQDRQFILSSKKLLLSDSGFYLCGAGWYSSYEQYFGPGTRLTVT.

This clonotype was seen ten or more times. This chain uses TRBV3-1 with TRBJ1-3, with no clear D. The V gene's germline CDR1 is LGHDT and CDR2 YNNKEL (reference sequence). CDR3 length equals 14 residues. Trimming stripped 0 bases from V and 4 bases from J, with 7 bases between. The chain's CDR3 is CASSQDRLGNTIYF. Written as DNA, the CDR3 is TGTGCCAGCAGCCAAGATCGATTGGGAAACACCATATATTTT. The whole variable domain, remainder taken from reference TRBV3-1 and TRBJ1-3, is DTAVSQTPKYLVTQMGNDKSIKCEQNLGHDTMYWYKQDSKKFLKIMFSYNNKELIINETVPNRFSPKSPDKAHLNLHINSLELGDSAVYFCASSQDRLGNTIYFGEGSWLTVV.

This clonotype was picked up many times. The V and J genes are TRBV20-1 and TRBJ1-1; a weak D match, TRBD1 (6 bases). Trimming removed 5 bases from V and 0 bases from J, with 13 bases in between. The CDR3 consists of 14 residues. Germline V gives CDR1 DFQATT, CDR2 SNEGSKA (reference sequence). As DNA, the CDR3 is TGCAGTGCTCCCCGGCAGGGGATGAACACTGAAGCTTTCTTT. It codes for CSAPRQGMNTEAFF.

This clonotype was recorded at least ten times. The V call is TRBV18, the J call TRBJ1-2; D remains ambiguous. This CDR3 is 13 amino acids long. Trimming pared 1 base from V and 5 bases from J, leaving 8 bases between. In germline, CDR1 is KGHSH, CDR2 LQKENI. CDR3 amino acids: CASSPQTEYGYTF. The CDR3 nucleotides read TGTGCCAGCTCACCACAAACAGAATATGGCTACACCTTC. The complete variable domain, with remaining parts taken from reference TRBV18 and TRBJ1-2, reads NAGVMQNPRHLVRRRGQEARLRCSPMKGHSHVYWYRQLPEEGLKFMVYLQKENIIDESGMPKERFSAEFPKEGPSILRIQQVVRGDSAAYFCASSPQTEYGYTFGSGTRLTVV.

This clonotype showed up just a few times. This chain connects TRBV27 to TRBJ2-5, with D maybe TRBD2 (7 bases). Looked up from germline, CDR1 is MNHEY and CDR2 is SMNVEV (reference sequence). The V end lost 6 bases, the J end lost 11 bases, and 13 bases lay between the germline ends. This CDR3 has 11 residues. The CDR3 region has the DNA TGTGCCAGCAGCTCCGGGGGGCTTCAGTACTTC. This sequence encodes CASSSGGLQYF.

Ten or more counts support this clonotype. The J gene is TRBJ2-2, the V gene TRBV9, with D possibly TRBD1 on 7 matching bases. Germline-derived CDR1 and CDR2 are SGDLS and YYNGEE. V dropped 4 bases and J dropped 1 base, with 14 bases sitting between them. The CDR3 spans 16 residues. The CDR3 DNA sequence: TGTGCCAGCAGCCCCAGGGGGGACCAGAACACCGGGGAGCTGTTTTTT. It translates to CASSPRGDQNTGELFF.

Concerning this clonotype: With a much larger clone just one base away, this may be a read error. The chain combines TRBV28 with TRBJ2-7, with no clear D. Looked up from germline, CDR1 is MDHEN and CDR2 is SYDVKM. The CDR3 is 12 amino acids. The CDR3 sequence: CASSFAPYEKYF. For the CDR3, the DNA is TGTGCCAGCAGTTTTGCCCCGTACGAGAAGTACTTC. Drawing the rest from reference TRBV28 and TRBJ2-7, the complete variable domain is DVKVTQSSRYLVKRTGEKVFLECVQDMDHENMFWYRQDPGLGLRLIYFSYDVKMKEKGDIPEGYSVSREKKERFSLILESASTNQTSMYLCASSFAPYEKYFGPGTRLTVT.

This clonotype was observed at least ten times. The rearrangement joins TRBV7-9 to TRBJ1-3; D possibly corresponds to TRBD1 (5 bases). Germline V gene lookup returns CDR1 SEHNR and CDR2 FQNEAQ (reference sequence). This CDR3 region has 14 residues. V lost 6 bases, J lost 4 bases, and 13 bases lay in between. CDR3 loop: CASSKGVPGNTIYF. CDR3 DNA sequence: TGTGCCAGCAGTAAAGGGGTACCCGGAAACACCATATATTTT.

Only a few counts were recorded for this clonotype. The genes are TRBV24-1 and TRBJ1-5; a weak D match, TRBD1 (5 bases). CDR1 and CDR2 (germline): KGHDR, SFDVKD. V lost 2 bases, J lost 7 bases, and 11 bases lay in between. CDR3 length: 14 residues. DNA of the CDR3: TGTGCCACCAGTGATTCCAGTGGGACCCAGCCCCAGCATTTT. Encoded protein: CATSDSSGTQPQHF.

This clonotype was found many times. The chain uses TRBV7-3 and TRBJ2-1, with 9 bases lining up with TRBD2. The CDR3 is made up of 15 amino acids. From germline, CDR1 is SGHTA and CDR2 FQGTGA. The V segment lost 5 bases and the J segment 7 bases; nucleotides outside the gene matches: 9. The CDR3 bases are TGTGCCAGCAGCGTAAATAGCGGGAGAGATAATGAGCAGTTCTTC. It is translated as CASSVNSGRDNEQFF.